This record covers a single TCR beta chain. This record comes from a study of blood T cell repertoires in COVID-19. Across the whole study: COVID-19 samples, acute and convalescent, were from the United States, Italy and Spain. T cells, B-cell-depleted T cells, or PBMCs provided the cDNA or gDNA that served as material.

Per the original methods: Reference gene primer amplification yielded estimated nucleated cell counts. Repertoires were generated with immunoSEQ multiplex PCR, while TCRdb's copy carries only in-frame clones and drops some. That table furnishes V, J and clone size, whereas the DNA furnished D and trimming. Here the sample spans some 70,000 clones, roughly 80% being singletons. The CDR3 runs 13 residues. V shed 8 bases and J shed 1 base, with 9 bases lying between them. The germline CDR1 and CDR2 sequences are SNHLY and FYNNEI. The V call is TRBV2, the J call TRBJ1-5, with D maybe TRBD1 (5 bases). The TCR was taken from a woman in her sixties or seventies with acute or convalescent COVID-19. Sequencing was done on a sample of peripheral blood. CDR3 DNA: TGTGCCAGCGCAGGGAGGAGCAATCAGCCCCAGCATTTT. Protein: CASAGRSNQPQHF. Drawing the rest from reference TRBV2 and TRBJ1-5, the complete variable domain is EPEVTQTPSHQVTQMGQEVILRCVPISNHLYFYWYRQILGQKVEFLVSFYNNEISEKSEIFDDQFSVERPDGSNFTLKIRSTKLEDSAMYFCASAGRSNQPQHFGDGTRLSIL.